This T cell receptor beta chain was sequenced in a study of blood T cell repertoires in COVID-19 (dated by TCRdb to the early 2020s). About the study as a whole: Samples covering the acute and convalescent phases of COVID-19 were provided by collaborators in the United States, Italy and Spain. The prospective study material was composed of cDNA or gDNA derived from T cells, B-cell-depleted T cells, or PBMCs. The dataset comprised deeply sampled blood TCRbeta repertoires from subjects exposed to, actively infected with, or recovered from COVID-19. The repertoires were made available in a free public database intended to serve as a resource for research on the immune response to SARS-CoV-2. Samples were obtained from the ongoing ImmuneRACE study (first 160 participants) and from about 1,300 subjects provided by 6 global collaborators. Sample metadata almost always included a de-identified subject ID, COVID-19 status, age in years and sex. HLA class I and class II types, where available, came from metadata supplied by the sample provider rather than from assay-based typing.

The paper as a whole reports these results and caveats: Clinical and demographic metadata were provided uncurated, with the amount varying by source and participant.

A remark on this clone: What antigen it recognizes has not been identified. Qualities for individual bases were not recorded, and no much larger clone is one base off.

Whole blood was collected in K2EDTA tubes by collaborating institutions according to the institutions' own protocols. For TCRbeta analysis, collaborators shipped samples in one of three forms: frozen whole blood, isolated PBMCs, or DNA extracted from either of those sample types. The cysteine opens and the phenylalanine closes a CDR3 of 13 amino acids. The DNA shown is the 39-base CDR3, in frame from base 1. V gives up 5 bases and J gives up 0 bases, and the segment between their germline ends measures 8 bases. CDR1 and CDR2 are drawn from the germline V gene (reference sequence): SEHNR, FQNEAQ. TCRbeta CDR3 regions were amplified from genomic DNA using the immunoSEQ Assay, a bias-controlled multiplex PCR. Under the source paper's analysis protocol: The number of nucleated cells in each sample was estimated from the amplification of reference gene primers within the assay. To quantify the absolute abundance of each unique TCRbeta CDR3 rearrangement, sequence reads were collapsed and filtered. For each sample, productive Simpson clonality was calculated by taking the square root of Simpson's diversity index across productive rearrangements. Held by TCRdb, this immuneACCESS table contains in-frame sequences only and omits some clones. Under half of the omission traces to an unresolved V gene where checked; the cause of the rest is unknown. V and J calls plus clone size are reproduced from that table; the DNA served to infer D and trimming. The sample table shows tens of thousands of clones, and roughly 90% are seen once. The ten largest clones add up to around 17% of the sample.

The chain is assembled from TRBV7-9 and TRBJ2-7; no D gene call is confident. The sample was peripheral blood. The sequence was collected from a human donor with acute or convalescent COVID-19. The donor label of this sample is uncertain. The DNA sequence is TGTGCCAGCAGCCGCCGGAGCTCCTACGAGCAGTACTTC. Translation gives CASSRRSSYEQYF.